This T cell receptor (beta chain) was identified during a study of control samples from healthy donors and cancer patients. V was trimmed by 0 bases and J by 5 bases, leaving 13 bases between them. The CDR3 sequence is 15 residues long. Germline-derived CDR1 and CDR2 are LGHDT and YNNKEL (reference sequence). Assay: immunoSEQ multiplex PCR; the TCRdb copy retains only in-frame clones and omits some. This table has roughly 160,000 clones, 70% to 90% appearing once. The sequencing sample was made of blood. This sequence originates from a woman under 40 in good health. The chain recombines TRBV3-1 (or the pseudogene TRBV3-2) with TRBJ2-5; a weak D match, TRBD2 (6 bases). This chain's CDR3 is CASSQDWREWETQYF. DNA of the CDR3: TGTGCCAGCAGCCAAGATTGGAGGGAGTGGGAGACCCAGTACTTC.